Below, 27 T cell receptor beta chains from the same sample are listed, as sequenced in a study of cytomegalovirus exposure and HLA in healthy donors. Use of 60 Vbeta and 13 Jbeta primers characterized the PCR. TCRdb's copy holds only in-frame clones and misses some; the assay was immunoSEQ multiplex PCR. The sample comprises some 190,000 clones, more than 65% of which are singletons, and around 3.6% rests with the top ten. The sample consisted of PBMCs. Receptors originate from a middle-aged man in good health and CMV-seropositive.

The chain couples TRBV6-5 to TRBJ1-4; maybe TRBD1 (6 bases). This CDR3 comprises 12 residues. The germline CDR1 and CDR2 sequences are MNHEY and SVGAGI. Trimming pared 8 bases from V and 6 bases from J, leaving 10 bases between. CDR3 protein: CASGGAHEKLFF. The CDR3 region has the DNA TGTGCCAGCGGGGGGGCCCATGAAAAACTGTTTTTT.

This chain links TRBV11-1 with TRBJ2-7, with 8 bases fitting TRBD1. V was pared by 6 bases and J by 2 bases, with 3 bases of the junction left unmatched. From germline, CDR1 is SGHAT and CDR2 FQDESV (reference sequence). This CDR3 comprises 13 residues. The CDR3 sequence is CASSRTGTYEQYF. CDR3 nucleotides: TGTGCCAGCAGTAGGACAGGGACCTACGAGCAGTACTTC.

This clone has a single count. The chain carries TRBV7-2 and TRBJ2-3, with 11 bases aligning to TRBD1. The CDR3 runs to 15 residues. CDR1 and CDR2 from the germline V gene are SGHTA and FQGNSA. After removal of 5 bases from V and 6 bases from J, the junction contained 7 bases not matched to a gene. The CDR3 protein is CASSRDRGYTDTQYF. In nucleotides, the CDR3 is TGTGCCAGCAGCCGGGACAGGGGGTACACGGATACGCAGTATTTT.

The chain recombines TRBV29-1 with TRBJ1-1; D perhaps matches TRBD1 (6 bases). The CDR3 sequence is 13 residues long. Germline-derived CDR1 and CDR2 are SQVTM and ANQGSEA. The germline V and J ends were trimmed by 3 bases and 1 base, with 9 bases remaining between them. The DNA for the CDR3 is TGCAGCGTTGAGGTGGACAGGAACACTGAAGCTTTCTTT. This translates into CSVEVDRNTEAFF.

A few counts support this clone. The rearrangement uses TRBV7-9 and TRBJ2-7; weak D call: TRBD1 (6 bases). The CDR3 sequence is 15 residues long. CDR1 is SEHNR, CDR2 FQNEAQ, per germline (reference sequence). Trimming removed 1 base at V and 0 bases at J, with 10 bases between. This CDR3 reads CASSLEQGSSYEQYF. The CDR3 nucleotides are TGTGCCAGCAGCTTAGAGCAGGGGAGCTCCTACGAGCAGTACTTC.

About this clone: At the DNA level, this CDR3 is encoded by other sequences in the same sample as well. The rearrangement uses TRBV4-1 and TRBJ1-1; TRBD1 matches 7 bases. This CDR3 is 14 amino acids long. V trimming: 1 base; J trimming: 1 base; junction bases outside the gene matches: 0. The V gene's germline CDR1 is MGHRA and CDR2 YSYEKL. The CDR3 reads CASSQGQGNTEAFF. DNA for the CDR3: TGCGCCAGCAGCCAAGGACAGGGGAACACTGAAGCTTTCTTT.

This clone showed up just a few times. The chain carries TRBV14 and TRBJ1-4; D not certain. The V gene's germline CDR1 is SGHDN and CDR2 FVKESK. Trimming pared 2 bases from V and 0 bases from J, leaving 7 bases between. The CDR3 has 15 amino acids. CDR3 protein: CASSQTTATNEKLFF. CDR3 DNA sequence: TGTGCCAGCAGCCAAACAACAGCAACTAATGAAAAACTGTTTTTT.

V usage is TRBV7-9 and J usage is TRBJ2-3; the match to TRBD2 covers 15 bases. CDR1 SEHNR and CDR2 FQNEAQ come from the germline V gene (reference sequence). This CDR3 is built from 17 residues. The V and J ends lost 4 bases and 0 bases, in that order; junction bases with no gene match: 2. The CDR3 DNA sequence: TGTGCCAGCAGCTCGGGACTAGCGGGGGGCAGCACAGATACGCAGTATTTT. It specifies CASSSGLAGGSTDTQYF. Full variable domain (outside the CDR3, taken from reference TRBV7-9 and TRBJ2-3): DTGVSQNPRHKITKRGQNVTFRCDPISEHNRLYWYRQTLGQGPEFLTYFQNEAQLEKSRLLSDRFSAERPKGSFSTLEIQRTEQGDSAMYLCASSSGLAGGSTDTQYFGPGTRLTVL.

CDR3 coding DNA: TGCGCCAGCAGCTTGTCCGGAGATCAGCCCCAGCATTTT. This gives the protein CASSLSGDQPQHF. The rearrangement joins TRBV5-1 to TRBJ1-5; D is undetermined. This CDR3 has 13 residues. Between the trimmed V and J ends, which lost 1 base and 5 bases, there was a span of 7 bases. The germline CDR1 and CDR2 sequences are SGHRS and YFSETQ. Complete variable domain (other parts from reference TRBV5-1 and TRBJ1-5): KAGVTQTPRYLIKTRGQQVTLSCSPISGHRSVSWYQQTPGQGLQFLFEYFSETQRNKGNFPGRFSGRQFSNSRSEMNVSTLELGDSALYLCASSLSGDQPQHFGDGTRLSIL.

CDR3 protein: CATSREISAVYNEQFF. For the CDR3, the DNA is TGTGCCACCAGCAGAGAGATTAGTGCGGTCTACAATGAGCAGTTCTTC. The chain is built from TRBV15 and TRBJ2-1; D unclear. The germline gives CDR1 LNHNV, CDR2 YYDKDF (reference sequence). V gave up 0 bases and J gave up 3 bases, with 12 bases separating them. The CDR3 spans 16 residues. Supplemented by reference TRBV15 and TRBJ2-1, the full variable domain reads DAMVIQNPRYQVTQFGKPVTLSCSQTLNHNVMYWYQQKSSQAPKLLFHYYDKDFNNEADTPDNFQSRRPNTSFCFLDIRSPGLGDTAMYLCATSREISAVYNEQFFGPGTRLTVL.

This chain connects TRBV12-5 to TRBJ2-5, with D maybe TRBD2 (6 bases). Germline V gene lookup returns CDR1 LGHNT and CDR2 FRNRAP. This CDR3 is 14 amino acids long. V dropped 9 bases and J dropped 0 bases, with 14 bases sitting between them. CDR3 bases: TGTGCTAGCCATAGCGGAGCGTACCAAGAGACCCAGTACTTC. Translated, it gives CASHSGAYQETQYF.

This clone was counted a single time. This chain uses TRBV6-1 with TRBJ2-3; 10 nucleotides match TRBD2. Looked up from germline, CDR1 is MNHNS and CDR2 is SASEGT. CDR3 length equals 22 residues. Germline trimming cut 1 base from V and 4 bases from J; bases unmatched to any gene: 23. CDR3 sequence reads: CASSEVRGNIGLAEKRSDTQYF. The CDR3 nucleotides are TGTGCCAGCAGTGAAGTAAGGGGGAATATTGGACTAGCGGAGAAAAGGTCAGATACGCAGTATTTT.

This chain joins TRBV29-1 and TRBJ1-2; 7 nucleotides line up with TRBD1. CDR1 and CDR2 from the germline V gene are SQVTM and ANQGSEA. V shed 1 base and J 5 bases; nucleotides not matched to a gene: 7. The CDR3 runs to 14 residues. This CDR3 is CSVEVFGRGYGYTF. The DNA for the CDR3 is TGCAGCGTTGAAGTTTTCGGCAGGGGGTATGGCTACACCTTC.

In its sample, this clone was seen once. The chain couples TRBV7-8 to TRBJ1-1; TRBD1 matches 12 bases. The CDR3 spans 17 residues. Germline CDR1 SGHVS, CDR2 FQNEAQ. V lost 4 bases, J lost 6 bases, and 12 bases stayed unmatched. CDR3 DNA sequence: TGTGCCAGCAGCTCCCGTCCCGGGACAGGGGGCGCCTCTGAAGCTTTCTTT. Its translation is CASSSRPGTGGASEAFF. The complete variable domain, with remaining parts taken from reference TRBV7-8 and TRBJ1-1, reads GAGVSQSPRYKVAKRGQDVALRCDPISGHVSLFWYQQALGQGPEFLTYFQNEAQLDKSGLPSDRFFAERPEGSVSTLKIQRTQQEDSAVYLCASSSRPGTGGASEAFFGQGTRLTVV.

This clone came up a few times. The chain employs TRBV27 and TRBJ2-7; 15 nucleotides align to TRBD2. The CDR3 extends over 16 amino acids. CDR1 MNHEY and CDR2 SMNVEV come from the germline V gene (reference sequence). After removal of 8 bases from V and 2 bases from J, the junction contained 7 bases not matched to a gene. CDR3 in DNA: TGTGCCAGCGCAGGACTAGCGGGAGGGCCTACCTACGAGCAGTACTTC. It is translated as CASAGLAGGPTYEQYF.

This clone has just one count. The chain combines TRBV10-3 with TRBJ1-6; TRBD1 aligns across 9 bases. The J segment lost 9 bases and the V segment lost 6 bases, leaving 6 bases of the junction unmatched. Per the germline V gene, CDR1 is ENHRY and CDR2 is SYGVKD. The CDR3 runs 14 residues. CDR3 region: CAIRAGTGSSPLHF. The DNA of the CDR3 is TGTGCCATCAGGGCCGGGACAGGGAGTTCACCCCTCCACTTT.

This clone was picked up a small number of times. This chain uses TRBV28 with TRBJ1-2, with 11 bases aligning to TRBD1. The V and J ends lost 6 bases and 4 bases, in that order; junction bases with no gene match: 4. The CDR3 covers 14 residues. Germline CDR1 is MDHEN and CDR2 is SYDVKM. The CDR3, as DNA: TGTGCCAGCAGCAGGACAGGGGGCTCCTATGGCTACACCTTC. This gives the protein CASSRTGGSYGYTF.

V gene TRBV7-3 combines with J gene TRBJ2-3; the D gene is possibly TRBD2 (6 bases). CDR3 length: 14 amino acids. V was trimmed by 5 bases and J by 2 bases, leaving 11 bases between them. Germline CDR1 SGHTA, CDR2 FQGTGA. The DNA for the CDR3 is TGTGCCAGCAGCACCGGCGGGGTCACAGATACGCAGTATTTT. Translating gives CASSTGGVTDTQYF.

The J gene is TRBJ2-1, the V gene TRBV7-6; D uncertain. Germline assignment: CDR1 SGHVS and CDR2 FNYEAQ. V was shortened by 1 base and J by 5 bases, with 6 bases between the two germline ends. The CDR3 has 13 amino acids. The DNA for the CDR3 is TGTGCCAGCAGCTTAGTAGTTGACAATGAGCAGTTCTTC. It yields the protein CASSLVVDNEQFF.

This clone is a singleton in its sample. The chain links TRBV6-5 to TRBJ2-7, with D hard to call. The CDR3 has 12 amino acids. Germline V gene data show CDR1 as MNHEY and CDR2 as SVGAGI. V lost 10 bases and J lost 0, with 10 bases in between. The CDR3 loop is CATGSNSYEQYF. DNA of the CDR3: TGTGCCACCGGTTCTAACTCCTACGAGCAGTACTTC.

The genes are TRBV5-4 and TRBJ1-6; D not certain. CDR3 length: 15 amino acids. Germline-derived CDR1 and CDR2 are SGHNT and YYREEE (reference sequence). V lost 4 bases to trimming and J lost 3 bases, with 11 bases between them. Written as DNA, the CDR3 is TGTGCCAGCAGCCTGGAGGCAGGCTATAATTCACCCCTCCACTTT. Translating it yields CASSLEAGYNSPLHF.

This chain connects TRBV7-9 to TRBJ2-7; 10 nucleotides match TRBD1. The germline V gene has CDR1 SEHNR and CDR2 FQNEAQ (reference sequence). The V segment lost 5 bases and the J segment 5 bases; nucleotides outside the gene matches: 6. CDR3 length: 14 residues. The CDR3 DNA follows: TGTGCCAGCAGCCCCCGGGACAGGGGCAACGAGCAGTACTTC. It translates to CASSPRDRGNEQYF.

As for this clone: The junction differs from germline at one of its ends, possibly a read error. V gene TRBV4-1 combines with J gene TRBJ1-5, with 7 nucleotides matching TRBD1. This CDR3 region has 16 residues. The germline gives CDR1 MGHRA, CDR2 YSYEKL. The DNA for the CDR3 is TGTGCCAGCAGCCAAGATCTAGGGGGCGGGAATCAGCCCCAGCATTTT. Translating it yields CASSQDLGGGNQPQHF.

The rearrangement links TRBV10-3 to TRBJ2-7; possible D gene TRBD1, 6 bases. The V end was cut by 7 bases, the J end by 5 bases, with 18 bases between. The CDR3 loop spans 14 amino acids. Per the germline V gene, CDR1 is ENHRY and CDR2 is SYGVKD. DNA of the CDR3: TGTGCCATCAACCCCACAGGGTCAGGAGACGAGCAGTACTTC. It is translated as CAINPTGSGDEQYF.

This clone was counted once. This chain uses TRBV9 with TRBJ1-5; tentative D call: TRBD1 (6 bases). The CDR3 spans 15 residues. CDR1 and CDR2 (germline): SGDLS, YYNGEE. V lost 4 bases to trimming and J lost 2 bases, with 13 bases between them. The CDR3, as DNA: TGTGCCAGCAGCCTAACAGGGACGGGCAATCAGCCCCAGCATTTT. The encoded protein is CASSLTGTGNQPQHF.

The gene calls are TRBV28 and TRBJ2-7, with 9 bases lining up with TRBD1. The CDR3 length is 16 residues. Germline assignment: CDR1 MDHEN and CDR2 SYDVKM. The trim removed 6 bases at V and 3 bases at J, leaving 12 bases unmatched. The CDR3 here is CASSTPPGQGRYEQYF. In nucleotides, the CDR3 is TGTGCCAGCAGCACCCCACCGGGACAGGGCCGCTACGAGCAGTACTTC.

The rearrangement joins TRBV30 to TRBJ2-4; D perhaps matches TRBD1 (6 bases). Germline V gene sequence: CDR1 GTSNPN, CDR2 SVGIG (reference sequence). Trimming cost V 3 bases and J 0 bases, with 21 bases left between them. The CDR3 runs 18 residues. Here the CDR3 DNA reads TGTGCCTGGAGGCCCTCGTGGGCATTGGGGGCAGCCAAAAACATTCAGTACTTC. Encoded protein: CAWRPSWALGAAKNIQYF.